Below, 26 T cell receptor beta chains from the same sample are listed, as sequenced in a study of tumor and adjacent non-tumor tissue in lung cancer. RNA was extracted from bulk tissue without any cell sorting. Distant lung tissue was collected more than 3 cm away from the tumor edge. TCRbeta libraries were built with three rounds of nested PCR, modified from ARM-PCR. TCRdb redid the calling of the multiplex PCR reads with MiXCR, one entry per CDR3 protein. In the table there are 60,000 to 70,000 distinct CDR3 sequences, around 80% of which are singletons. Sequencing was performed on distant non-tumor lung tissue. These receptors were collected from a man aged 55-75 years with non-small cell lung cancer.

This clonotype was observed at least ten times. The chain has TRBV29-1 and TRBJ2-7; 7 bases are a match to TRBD1. V dropped 7 bases and J dropped 3; count of bases not matched to a gene: 6. Germline V gene sequence: CDR1 SQVTM, CDR2 ANQGSEA. CDR3 length equals 12 residues. The CDR3 DNA is TGCAGCGCCAGACAGGGTAGCTACGAGCAGTACTTC. Its translation: CSARQGSYEQYF.

In the case of this clonotype: This may be a read error: a much more frequent sequence differs by one nucleotide. The chain is built from TRBV5-1 and TRBJ2-5, with a tentative D call TRBD1 (6 bases). CDR3 length equals 14 residues. Germline loops: CDR1 SGHRS, CDR2 YFSETQ. CDR3 in DNA: TGCACCAGCAGCTTACACAGGGTGGGAGAGACCCAGTACTTC. Residues: CTSSLHRVGETQYF.

Comments on this clonotype: The germline gene is not matched at one end of the junction; a read error may be the cause. The chain has TRBV14 and TRBJ2-1; maybe TRBD2 (6 bases). The length of the CDR3 is 15 residues. CDR1 and CDR2 from the germline V gene are SGHDN and FVKESK. CDR3 bases: TGTGCCAGCACCCATTCTAACGGGAGAGCTGATGAGCAATTCTTC. Translated: CASTHSNGRADEQFF.

The chain is built from TRBV6-2 or TRBV6-3 and TRBJ2-4; D possibly matches TRBD1 or TRBD2 (5 bases each). This CDR3 region has 16 residues. Germline loops: CDR1 MNHEY, CDR2 SVGEGT. Trimming pared 5 bases from V and 0 bases from J, leaving 14 bases between. The CDR3: CASSRTGGLAKNIQYF. CDR3 DNA sequence: TGTGCCAGCAGTCGTACAGGAGGATTAGCCAAAAACATTCAGTACTTC.

With respect to this clonotype: This sequence may be a read error, since a much larger clone differs from it by one base. The chain combines TRBV28 with TRBJ2-2; D tentatively fits TRBD1 or TRBD2 (5 bases each). Germline V gene data show CDR1 as MDHEN and CDR2 as SYDVKM. Deletions cut 9 bases from V and 5 bases from J, with 19 bases between. The CDR3 extends over 15 amino acids. The CDR3 protein is CARISGTFGTGELFF. The CDR3 DNA follows: TGTGCCAGGATTTCCGGGACCTTCGGGACCGGGGAGCTGTTTTTT.

This clonotype has only a few counts. The chain is built from TRBV20-1 and TRBJ2-7; maybe TRBD2 (5 bases). Between the trimmed V and J ends, which lost 6 bases and 1 base, there was a span of 19 bases. The CDR3 has 15 residues. Looked up from germline, CDR1 is DFQATT and CDR2 is SNEGSKA (reference sequence). The CDR3 sequence is CSAHVISGLSYEQYF. The CDR3, as DNA: TGCAGTGCCCACGTCATAAGCGGACTGTCCTACGAGCAGTACTTC.

Concerning this clonotype itself: The conserved closing phenylalanine or tryptophan is absent in this CDR3, likely reflecting a read error. The gene calls are TRBV6-2 or TRBV6-3 and TRBJ1-2; D is possibly TRBD1 (5 bases). The CDR3 spans 15 residues. V dropped 6 bases and J dropped 2 bases, with 16 bases sitting between them. CDR1 and CDR2 (germline): MNHEY, SVGEGT. CDR3 sequence reads: CASRRSGRANYGYTS. CDR3 sequence (DNA): TGTGCCAGCAGACGGTCTGGCAGGGCCAACTATGGCTACACCTCC.

This clonotype was found many times. The chain recombines TRBV28 with TRBJ2-1; 8 nucleotides align to TRBD2. V gave up 5 bases and J gave up 6 bases; unmatched junction bases: 6. Per germline, CDR1 MDHEN and CDR2 SYDVKM. There are 14 residues in the CDR3. The CDR3: CASSLPSGLNEQFF. The DNA for the CDR3 is TGTGCCAGCAGTCTTCCTAGCGGGCTCAATGAGCAGTTCTTC.

As concerns this clonotype: Compared with germline, one end of the junction differs, possibly owing to a read error. The chain recombines TRBV6-1 with TRBJ2-1; 13 bases are shared with TRBD2. From germline, CDR1 is MNHNS and CDR2 SASEGT. There are 16 residues in the CDR3. CDR3 protein: CASCDRTSGRFGVQFF. The CDR3 coding sequence is TGTGCCAGCTGTGACAGGACTAGCGGGAGATTCGGTGTGCAGTTCTTC.

A word on this clonotype: At one of its ends the junction is not consistent with the germline gene, which may arise from a read error. The gene calls are TRBV12-3 or TRBV12-4 and TRBJ2-7, with D possibly TRBD2 on 6 matching bases. CDR3 size: 14 residues. CDR3 bases: TGTGTCAGAAGTTCTTATGCGGGGTCCTGCGAGCAGTACTTC. It yields the protein CVRSSYAGSCEQYF.

Of note for this clonotype: The junction and the germline gene differ at one end; a read error may be behind it. The chain carries TRBV6-1 and TRBJ2-5; 10 bases line up with TRBD2. The germline gives CDR1 MNHNS, CDR2 SASEGT. The CDR3 extends over 14 amino acids. CDR3 nucleotide sequence: TGTACCAGCAATGTTACTAGCGGGACAGAGACCCAGTACTTC. This encodes CTSNVTSGTETQYF.

V is TRBV11-2 and J is TRBJ2-1; TRBD1 matches at 7 bases. Looked up from germline, CDR1 is SGHAT and CDR2 is FQNNGV. The CDR3 contains 15 residues. Losses at the gene ends were 8 bases for V and 6 bases for J; bases not matched to a gene: 13. The CDR3 loop is CASGINQGVVNEQFF. The CDR3 nucleotides are TGTGCCAGCGGCATAAATCAGGGGGTTGTCAATGAGCAGTTCTTC.

Regarding this clonotype: This clone may be a read error of a much larger clone one base away. V is TRBV5-1 and J is TRBJ2-5, with 10 bases fitting TRBD2. After removal of 4 bases from V and 4 bases from J, the junction contained 7 bases not matched to a gene. The CDR3 extends over 15 amino acids. The germline V gene has CDR1 SGHRS and CDR2 YFSETQ. The CDR3 region is CASSRGTSVRETQYF. As DNA, the CDR3 is TGCGCCAGCAGCAGAGGGACTAGCGTGAGAGAGACCCAGTACTTC.

Notes on this clonotype: An end of the junction does not agree with germline; a read error may underlie this. V gene TRBV4-1 combines with J gene TRBJ2-3; D is possibly TRBD1 (5 bases). Germline CDR1 MGHRA, CDR2 YSYEKL. The CDR3 is 17 residues long. The CDR3 nucleotides read TGCACCAGTAGCCAAGATACGGGCCAGGACACCACAGATACGCAGTATTTT. Translating it yields CTSSQDTGQDTTDTQYF.

Worth noting for this clonotype: A junction boundary mismatches the germline segment, possibly from a read error. The chain joins TRBV20-1 to TRBJ2-3; 7 nucleotides line up with TRBD2. CDR1 and CDR2 (germline): DFQATT, SNEGSKA (reference sequence). CDR3 length: 15 residues. DNA for the CDR3: TGCAGTTTATACGCTCGGGAGGTGAGCACAGATACGCATTATTTT. This codes for CSLYAREVSTDTHYF.

This clonotype was detected only a few times. The CDR3 ends on some other residue instead of the conserved phenylalanine or tryptophan, so this is likely a read error. The chain is built from TRBV20-1 and TRBJ2-1; unclear D gene. CDR1 is DFQATT, CDR2 SNEGSKA, per germline (reference sequence). This CDR3 comprises 14 residues. The CDR3 here is CSVRGERYYNEQFL. CDR3 in DNA: TGCAGTGTTAGAGGCGAACGATACTACAATGAGCAGTTCCTC.

The genes are TRBV6-5 and TRBJ2-7, with D tentatively TRBD2 (6 bases). V dropped 4 bases and J dropped 6 bases, with 22 bases sitting between them. The CDR3 runs to 16 residues. CDR1 and CDR2 (germline): MNHEY, SVGAGI. Here the CDR3 reads CASSSLNGRAEGEQYF. The CDR3 DNA reads as TGTGCCAGCAGTTCCCTTAACGGGAGAGCCGAGGGCGAGCAGTACTTC.

Concerning this clonotype itself: The junction does not match germline at one end; this may be a read error. This chain connects TRBV29-1 to TRBJ2-1; 14 positions match TRBD2. Germline CDR1 SQVTM, CDR2 ANQGSEA. The CDR3 runs to 14 residues. The CDR3 sequence: CGVAGTSGSYEQFF. In nucleotides, the CDR3 is TGCGGCGTTGCCGGGACTAGCGGGAGCTATGAGCAGTTCTTC.

Worth noting for this clonotype: No conserved phenylalanine or tryptophan ends this CDR3, so it is likely a read error. The chain uses TRBV11-3 and TRBJ2-3; D remains ambiguous. The germline CDR1 and CDR2 sequences are SGHNT and YENEEA. The V and J ends lost 4 bases and 0 bases respectively, with 14 bases between them. The CDR3 runs to 16 residues. The chain's CDR3 is CASSSGLLDSTDTQYI. CDR3 DNA sequence: TGTGCCAGCAGCTCCGGGCTATTAGACAGCACAGATACGCAGTATATT.

With regard to this clonotype: Mismatch with germline at one junction end may stem from a read error. The chain employs TRBV6-5 and TRBJ2-3, with D possibly being TRBD1 (5 bases). Germline CDR1 reads MNHEY; CDR2 reads SVGAGI. The length of the CDR3 is 14 residues. The CDR3 DNA reads as TGTGCCAGCGGTTATGGGGCGGGCACAGATACGCAGTATTTT. This gives the protein CASGYGAGTDTQYF.

The chain combines TRBV15 with TRBJ1-2; tentative D call: TRBD1 (5 bases). This CDR3 has 15 residues. Trimming removed 3 bases at V and 2 bases at J, with 13 bases between. Germline V gene lookup returns CDR1 LNHNV and CDR2 YYDKDF (reference sequence). Here the CDR3 reads CATSSNFGGNYGYTF. In nucleotides, the CDR3 is TGTGCCACCAGCAGTAACTTCGGGGGGAACTATGGCTACACCTTC.

A word on this clonotype: The junction departs from germline at one end; a sequencing error may be responsible. The chain has TRBV10-3 and TRBJ2-6, with TRBD2 matching over 16 bases. The CDR3 sequence is 20 residues long. Per germline, CDR1 ENHRY and CDR2 SYGVKD. The CDR3 here is CAISQYGTSGRDSGANVQTF. CDR3 DNA: TGTGCCATCAGTCAATATGGGACTAGCGGGAGGGACTCTGGGGCCAACGTCCAGACTTTC.

This clonotype was observed at least ten times. The chain links TRBV29-1 to TRBJ2-3; 9 nucleotides match TRBD2. Trimming at V came to 4 bases and at J to 1 base, leaving 9 bases not matched to a gene. CDR3 size: 16 residues. The germline V gene has CDR1 SQVTM and CDR2 ANQGSEA. The CDR3 region is CSVGAGGIGGTDTQYF. Here the CDR3 DNA reads TGCAGCGTTGGAGCGGGAGGCATTGGAGGCACAGATACGCAGTATTTT.

The count of this clonotype is one. A junction boundary mismatches the germline segment, possibly from a read error. The rearrangement links TRBV6-1 to TRBJ1-2; D ambiguous. CDR1 MNHNS and CDR2 SASEGT come from the germline V gene. This CDR3 region has 14 residues. The CDR3 is CASSEGITAHGYAF. Here the CDR3 DNA reads TGTGCCAGCAGTGAAGGCATAACTGCCCATGGCTACGCCTTC.

In regard to this clonotype: One end of the junction fails to match germline, which may point to a read error. The genes are TRBV6-6 and TRBJ1-2; TRBD1 is a possible D gene (6 bases). Per germline, CDR1 MNHNY and CDR2 SVGAGI (reference sequence). The CDR3 sequence is 14 residues long. The CDR3 spells CASSAPGARYGCTF. The CDR3 nucleotides are TGTGCCAGCAGTGCACCGGGGGCGCGCTATGGCTGCACCTTC.

CDR3 in amino acids: CSVEGTSGCRGTQYF. The CDR3 bases are TGCAGCGTTGAAGGTACTAGCGGGTGCCGCGGTACGCAGTATTTT. V is TRBV29-1 and J is TRBJ2-3; 9 nucleotides agree with TRBD2. J gave up 8 bases and V 1 base, and 10 bases lay outside the gene matches. This CDR3 region has 15 residues. Per germline, CDR1 SQVTM and CDR2 ANQGSEA.